Presented here are 23 T cell receptor beta chains from one specimen sequenced in a study of T cell changes during pregnancy in multiple sclerosis. The table came from immunoSEQ multiplex PCR; TCRdb's copy has only in-frame clones and leaves some out. Of tens of thousands of clones listed, about 90% are singletons. The specimen comprised CD4+ T cells from peripheral blood mononuclear cells, sampled in the second trimester of pregnancy. These TCRs come from a female donor with multiple sclerosis, enrolled in a pregnancy study.

The chain employs TRBV5-1 and TRBJ1-1; weak D call: TRBD1 (5 bases). The CDR3 is made up of 13 amino acids. V lost 0 bases and J lost 4, with 7 bases in between. Germline loops: CDR1 SGHRS, CDR2 YFSETQ. The CDR3 coding sequence is TGCGCCAGCAGCTTGGGAAGGGGCACTGAAGCTTTCTTT. It encodes CASSLGRGTEAFF.

The chain employs TRBV6-1 and TRBJ1-6, with D perhaps matching TRBD1 (5 bases). CDR1 and CDR2 (germline): MNHNS, SASEGT. The length of the CDR3 is 15 residues. V shed 5 bases and J shed 6 bases, with 14 bases lying between them. The CDR3 protein is CASSTPQGANSPLHF. The CDR3, as DNA: TGTGCCAGCAGTACCCCGCAAGGGGCTAATTCACCCCTCCACTTT.

The J gene is TRBJ2-2, the V gene TRBV5-1; TRBD2 aligns across 13 bases. Per germline, CDR1 SGHRS and CDR2 YFSETQ. V dropped 2 bases and J dropped 5; count of bases not matched to a gene: 9. The CDR3 length is 18 residues. CDR3 sequence (DNA): TGCGCCAGCAGCTTATCGACTAGCGGGAGGCCGGGGACCGGGGAGCTGTTTTTT. Protein product: CASSLSTSGRPGTGELFF.

This clone was seen only once. The chain couples TRBV5-3 to TRBJ1-2; D gene ambiguous. TRBV5-3 is identified as an open reading frame with a role that is uncertain. With 0 bases removed from V and 6 bases from J, the gap between germline ends came to 15 bases. CDR3 length equals 15 residues. CDR3: CARSLGAGLRNGYTF. DNA for the CDR3: TGTGCCAGAAGCTTGGGGGCCGGCCTTCGGAATGGCTACACCTTC.

CDR3 sequence: CASSLGGGEGEQYF. The CDR3, as DNA: TGTGCCAGCAGCCTGGGCGGGGGAGAGGGCGAGCAGTACTTC. The V gene is TRBV5-4, the J gene TRBJ2-7, with TRBD2 identical over 7 bases. The CDR3 extends over 14 amino acids. V was pared by 4 bases and J by 6 bases, with 10 bases of the junction left unmatched. Germline V gene sequence: CDR1 SGHNT, CDR2 YYREEE (reference sequence).

The rearrangement joins TRBV19 to TRBJ2-5; 12 bases align to TRBD2. The CDR3 sequence is 15 residues long. From germline, CDR1 is LNHDA and CDR2 SQIVND (reference sequence). V was pared by 6 bases and J by 5 bases, with 7 bases of the junction left unmatched. The CDR3 nucleotides are TGTGCCAGTAGGCTAGCGGGGGGGCCTGGGGAGACCCAGTACTTC. Residues: CASRLAGGPGETQYF. Looking up the rest from reference TRBV19 and TRBJ2-5 gives the full variable domain: DGGITQSPKYLFRKEGQNVTLSCEQNLNHDAMYWYRQDPGQGLRLIYYSQIVNDFQKGDIAEGYSVSREKKESFPLTVTSAQKNPTAFYLCASRLAGGPGETQYFGPGTRLLVL.

V and J are TRBV11-2 and TRBJ2-7, with D possibly being TRBD1 (6 bases). The germline gives CDR1 SGHAT, CDR2 FQNNGV. V was pared by 2 bases and J by 5 bases, with 13 bases between. The CDR3 is 14 residues long. CDR3 in amino acids: CASSLNRVVDEQYF. CDR3 nucleotides: TGTGCCAGCAGCTTAAACAGGGTGGTAGACGAGCAGTACTTC.

The chain uses TRBV18 and TRBJ2-7; 15 bases agree with TRBD2. The CDR3 is 15 amino acids. Germline lookup yields CDR1 KGHSH and CDR2 LQKENI. V lost 5 bases to trimming and J lost 4 bases; unmatched junction nucleotides: 3. This chain's CDR3 is CASSVGLAGGYEQYF. The CDR3 DNA sequence: TGTGCCAGCTCAGTGGGACTAGCGGGAGGTTACGAGCAGTACTTC. Together with reference TRBV18 and TRBJ2-7, the CDR3 gives the full variable domain: NAGVMQNPRHLVRRRGQEARLRCSPMKGHSHVYWYRQLPEEGLKFMVYLQKENIIDESGMPKERFSAEFPKEGPSILRIQQVVRGDSAAYFCASSVGLAGGYEQYFGPGTRLTVT.

V is TRBV6-1 and J is TRBJ2-7, with 8 bases identical to TRBD1. With 3 bases clipped from V and 4 bases from J, the junction kept 11 bases outside the gene matches. Germline CDR1 MNHNS, CDR2 SASEGT. This CDR3 region has 16 residues. CDR3 bases: TGTGCCAGCAGTGAGTGGGGCAGGGGGCCCGCATACGAGCAGTACTTC. Translated: CASSEWGRGPAYEQYF.

The V call is TRBV27, the J call TRBJ1-1, with D possibly being TRBD1 (6 bases). The CDR3 spans 16 residues. Per germline, CDR1 MNHEY and CDR2 SMNVEV (reference sequence). Trimming took 5 bases from V and 3 from J, leaving 19 bases between them. The CDR3 DNA sequence: TGTGCCAGCAGTCCGCATCAGGGGTTCGGGGACACTGAAGCTTTCTTT. It yields the protein CASSPHQGFGDTEAFF.

V gene TRBV14 combines with J gene TRBJ1-4, with 7 positions matching TRBD1. CDR1 is SGHDN and CDR2 is FVKESK in the germline V gene. The CDR3 runs 16 residues. V dropped 6 bases and J dropped 8; count of bases not matched to a gene: 15. CDR3 sequence: CASSLISTGAGEKLFF. CDR3 coding DNA: TGTGCCAGCAGTCTAATCAGCACAGGGGCAGGGGAAAAACTGTTTTTT.

The rearrangement joins TRBV2 to TRBJ1-1; TRBD1 matches 7 bases. With 5 bases clipped from V and 3 bases from J, the junction kept 9 bases outside the gene matches. CDR1 is SNHLY and CDR2 is FYNNEI in the germline V gene. The CDR3 covers 15 residues. The CDR3 loop reads CASSRWTGRDTEAFF. CDR3 nucleotide sequence: TGTGCCAGCAGTAGGTGGACAGGTAGGGACACTGAAGCTTTCTTT. The whole variable domain, remainder taken from reference TRBV2 and TRBJ1-1, is EPEVTQTPSHQVTQMGQEVILRCVPISNHLYFYWYRQILGQKVEFLVSFYNNEISEKSEIFDDQFSVERPDGSNFTLKIRSTKLEDSAMYFCASSRWTGRDTEAFFGQGTRLTVV.

The chain is built from TRBV5-1 and TRBJ2-1; D perhaps matches TRBD2 (5 bases). Germline values: CDR1 SGHRS, CDR2 YFSETQ. The CDR3 extends over 15 amino acids. V was shortened by 4 bases and J by 0 bases, with 11 bases between the two germline ends. The CDR3 here is CASSQRTGSYNEQFF. CDR3 in DNA: TGCGCCAGCAGCCAACGGACTGGCTCCTACAATGAGCAGTTCTTC.

V gene TRBV5-5 combines with J gene TRBJ1-4; D is perhaps TRBD1 (5 bases). The germline gives CDR1 SGHKS, CDR2 YYEKEE (reference sequence). Trimming left V 0 bases short and J 10 bases short, with 13 bases between. The CDR3 is 14 amino acids. CDR3 loop: CASSLEGAAGKLFF. The CDR3 DNA reads TGTGCCAGCAGCTTGGAAGGGGCAGCGGGAAAACTGTTTTTT.

This chain connects TRBV5-1 to TRBJ2-3; 15 nucleotides line up with TRBD2. The germline V gene encodes CDR1 SGHRS and CDR2 YFSETQ. The CDR3 contains 17 residues. V dropped 3 bases and J dropped 4; count of bases not matched to a gene: 6. The CDR3 DNA sequence: TGCGCCAGCAGCTGGACTAGCGGGGGGGCCCGGGCAGATACGCAGTATTTT. This codes for CASSWTSGGARADTQYF.

V usage is TRBV6-1 and J usage is TRBJ1-1; TRBD1 agrees at 7 bases. CDR3 length equals 14 residues. With 5 bases clipped from V and 1 base from J, the junction kept 4 bases outside the gene matches. The germline CDR1 and CDR2 sequences are MNHNS and SASEGT. The CDR3, as DNA: TGTGCCAGCAGTTCCGGGACAGCGAACACTGAAGCTTTCTTT. It encodes CASSSGTANTEAFF.

The chain recombines TRBV19 with TRBJ2-1; D perhaps matches TRBD1 (6 bases). The CDR3 runs 16 residues. The germline V gene has CDR1 LNHDA and CDR2 SQIVND (reference sequence). Trimming took 6 bases from V and 8 from J, leaving 23 bases between them. CDR3 sequence: CASSPTTGPPGDEQFF. The CDR3 region has the DNA TGTGCCAGTAGCCCCACGACAGGACCCCCTGGGGATGAGCAGTTCTTC.

This sequence joins TRBV9 and TRBJ2-1, with a weak D call TRBD2 (6 bases). Looked up from germline, CDR1 is SGDLS and CDR2 is YYNGEE. This CDR3 has 12 residues. V was trimmed by 4 bases and J by 8 bases, leaving 10 bases between them. In DNA form, the CDR3 reads TGTGCCAGCAGCAGCCCGGGGGATGAGCAGTTCTTC. It specifies CASSSPGDEQFF.

The J gene is TRBJ2-7, the V gene TRBV2; D gene unclear. This CDR3 contains 11 residues. Germline V lookup: CDR1 SNHLY, CDR2 FYNNEI. Trimming stripped 2 bases from V and 7 bases from J, with 6 bases between. This chain's CDR3 is CASSELREQYF. DNA for the CDR3: TGTGCCAGCAGTGAATTGCGGGAGCAGTACTTC.

V gene TRBV4-3 combines with J gene TRBJ2-3, with D tentatively TRBD1 (7 bases). Germline V lookup: CDR1 LGHNA, CDR2 YSLEER. This CDR3 is 17 amino acids long. The V gene lost 0 bases and the J gene lost 1 base, with 14 bases spanning the gap. The CDR3 loop reads CASSQEGGGTGTDTQYF. CDR3 sequence (DNA): TGCGCCAGCAGCCAAGAGGGGGGTGGGACAGGCACAGATACGCAGTATTTT.

V and J are TRBV7-7 and TRBJ2-1; D call uncertain. V gave up 2 bases and J gave up 5 bases, with 13 bases separating them. CDR1 SSHAT and CDR2 FNYEAQ come from the germline V gene (reference sequence). The CDR3 loop spans 15 amino acids. DNA of the CDR3: TGTGCCAGCAGCTTAAACAATGTCGACAACAATGAGCAGTTCTTC. This gives the protein CASSLNNVDNNEQFF.

V usage is TRBV2 and J usage is TRBJ2-7; D unresolved. CDR3 size: 12 residues. The V end lost 4 bases, the J end lost 5 bases, and 9 bases lay between the germline ends. The germline gives CDR1 SNHLY, CDR2 FYNNEI. CDR3: CASSVRPNEQYF. As DNA, the CDR3 is TGTGCCAGCAGTGTGCGGCCTAACGAGCAGTACTTC.

The chain is built from TRBV28 and TRBJ1-3; unclear D gene. This CDR3 has 14 amino acids. V gave up 2 bases and J gave up 1 base, with 6 bases separating them. CDR1 is MDHEN and CDR2 is SYDVKM in the germline V gene. The CDR3 DNA reads TGTGCCAGCAGTTTACAGCGTTCTGGAAACACCATATATTTT. Its translation is CASSLQRSGNTIYF.